These 9 T cell receptor beta chains were all obtained from the same sample, sequenced in a study of blood T cell repertoires in COVID-19. The data were produced by immunoSEQ multiplex PCR, yet TCRdb's version contains in-frame clones alone and is incomplete. The sample yields tens of thousands of clones, around 80% seen once. Sample: peripheral blood. The receptors were sampled from a human donor in a cohort sampled during active COVID-19.

The chain combines TRBV4-1 with TRBJ1-1; no definite D call. There are 14 residues in the CDR3. Germline CDR1 and CDR2: MGHRA and YSYEKL. Trimming shortened V by 0 bases and J by 5 bases, and 10 bases separated the two germline ends. The CDR3 loop is CASSQDPFSTEAFF. Here the CDR3 DNA reads TGCGCCAGCAGCCAAGATCCTTTTAGTACTGAAGCTTTCTTT.

The chain joins TRBV24-1 to TRBJ2-7; weak D call: TRBD1 (5 bases). Trimming removed 4 bases at V and 6 bases at J, with 21 bases between. Germline V gene lookup returns CDR1 KGHDR and CDR2 SFDVKD. The CDR3 loop spans 16 amino acids. CDR3 DNA: TGTGCCACCAGTGAACGTGGTCAGGGCATGATAGGCGAGCAGTACTTC. This gives the protein CATSERGQGMIGEQYF.

This chain connects TRBV5-1 to TRBJ2-7, with D perhaps matching TRBD1 (6 bases). This CDR3 has 14 amino acids. Trimming shortened V by 6 bases and J by 7 bases, and 20 bases separated the two germline ends. Germline CDR1 SGHRS, CDR2 YFSETQ. CDR3 in amino acids: CASTEDSLVREQYF. Here the CDR3 DNA reads TGCGCCAGCACGGAGGACAGCCTAGTTAGGGAGCAGTACTTC.

The V call is TRBV5-1, the J call TRBJ2-7; maybe TRBD2 (6 bases). The germline CDR1 and CDR2 sequences are SGHRS and YFSETQ. Deletions cut 0 bases from V and 4 bases from J, with 14 bases between. The length of the CDR3 is 15 residues. The CDR3 reads CASSLEVGRIYEQYF. In nucleotides, the CDR3 is TGCGCCAGCAGCTTGGAAGTAGGGAGGATATACGAGCAGTACTTC. Combining the CDR3 with reference TRBV5-1 and TRBJ2-7 gives the whole variable domain KAGVTQTPRYLIKTRGQQVTLSCSPISGHRSVSWYQQTPGQGLQFLFEYFSETQRNKGNFPGRFSGRQFSNSRSEMNVSTLELGDSALYLCASSLEVGRIYEQYFGPGTRLTVT.

This clone was seen more than once but under ten times. The chain has TRBV18 and TRBJ2-7; possible D gene TRBD1, 6 bases. Trimming cost V 3 bases and J 4 bases, with 10 bases left between them. Germline lookup yields CDR1 KGHSH and CDR2 LQKENI. CDR3 length: 13 residues. CDR3: CASSPGTKYEQYF. Here the CDR3 DNA reads TGTGCCAGCTCACCGGGGACAAAGTACGAGCAGTACTTC.

The J gene is TRBJ2-1, the V gene TRBV6-5; 8 bases are shared with TRBD2. V was pared by 7 bases and J by 3 bases, with 8 bases of the junction left unmatched. Per germline, CDR1 MNHEY and CDR2 SVGAGI. This CDR3 is 15 amino acids long. CDR3 DNA: TGTGCCAGCACTATAATAGCGGGAAACTACAATGAGCAGTTCTTC. It codes for CASTIIAGNYNEQFF.

The V call is TRBV28, the J call TRBJ1-4; possibly TRBD1 for D (5 bases). Germline-derived CDR1 and CDR2 are MDHEN and SYDVKM. The CDR3 is made up of 14 amino acids. V was shortened by 3 bases and J by 5 bases, with 10 bases between the two germline ends. DNA of the CDR3: TGTGCCAGCAGTTTCTTGGGGGGGAATGAAAAACTGTTTTTT. This sequence encodes CASSFLGGNEKLFF.

This chain uses TRBV6-2 or TRBV6-3 with TRBJ2-5; no firm D call. The CDR3 has 12 residues. Trimming stripped 4 bases from V and 4 bases from J, with 7 bases between. Germline V CDR1 and CDR2: MNHEY, SVGEGT. The chain's CDR3 is CASSSTIETQYF. The DNA for the CDR3 is TGTGCCAGCAGTTCGACAATAGAGACCCAGTACTTC.

V usage is TRBV9 and J usage is TRBJ2-5; 7 nucleotides match TRBD1. The CDR3 spans 16 residues. The ends lost 3 bases at V and 4 bases at J; junction bases unmatched: 12. Germline V gene data show CDR1 as SGDLS and CDR2 as YYNGEE. CDR3 amino acids: CASSASIRGRGETQYF. As DNA, the CDR3 is TGTGCCAGCAGCGCCAGTATAAGGGGGCGCGGAGAGACCCAGTACTTC.